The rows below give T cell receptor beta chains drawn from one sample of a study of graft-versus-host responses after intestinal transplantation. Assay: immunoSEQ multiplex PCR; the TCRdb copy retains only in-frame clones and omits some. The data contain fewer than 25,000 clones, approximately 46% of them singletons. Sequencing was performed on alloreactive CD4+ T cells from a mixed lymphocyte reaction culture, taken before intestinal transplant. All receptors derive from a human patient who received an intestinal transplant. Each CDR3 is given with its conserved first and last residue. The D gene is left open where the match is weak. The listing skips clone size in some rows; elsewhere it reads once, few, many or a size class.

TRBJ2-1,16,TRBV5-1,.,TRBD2,TGCGCCAGCAGCGCTATAGCGGGGGGGCCGTACAATGAGCAGTTCTTC,CASSAIAGGPYNEQFF
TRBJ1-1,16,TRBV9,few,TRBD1,TGTGCCAGCAGCGTAGTGGGGCAGGGGGCTCTTACTGAAGCTTTCTTT,CASSVVGQGALTEAFF
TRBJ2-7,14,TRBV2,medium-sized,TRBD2,TGTGCCAGCAGTCTAGCGGGGGGCTCCTACGAGCAGTACTTC,CASSLAGGSYEQYF
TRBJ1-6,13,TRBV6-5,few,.,TGTGCCAGCAGGGAAACAGGGAGGGCACCCCTCCACTTT,CASRETGRAPLHF
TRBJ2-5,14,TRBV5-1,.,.,TGCGCCAGCAGCTTGGGACAGCAACAAGAGACCCAGTACTTC,CASSLGQQQETQYF
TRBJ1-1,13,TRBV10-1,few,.,TGCGCCAGCAGTGAATCGGGATACACTGAAGCTTTCTTT,CASSESGYTEAFF
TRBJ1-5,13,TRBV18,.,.,TGTGCCAGCTCAGCGTCTAGCAATCAGCCCCAGCATTTT,CASSASSNQPQHF
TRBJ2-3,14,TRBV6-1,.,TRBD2,TGTGCCAGCAGTGGGGGACTAAGCACAGATACGCAGTATTTT,CASSGGLSTDTQYF
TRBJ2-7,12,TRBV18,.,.,TGTGCCAGCTCATATTTCGGGGAGGAGCAGTACTTC,CASSYFGEEQYF
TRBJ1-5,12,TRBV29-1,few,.,TGCAGCGCCGTGGCGGGCAATCAGCCCCAGCATTTT,CSAVAGNQPQHF
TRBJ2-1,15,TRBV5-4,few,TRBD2,TGTGCCAGCAGCTTGGACAGCGGGGGGTACAATGAGCAGTTCTTC,CASSLDSGGYNEQFF
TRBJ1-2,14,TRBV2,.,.,TGTGCCAGCAGTGAAAGGGAAGGGGGTCATGGCTACACCTTC,CASSEREGGHGYTF
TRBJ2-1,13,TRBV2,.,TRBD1,TGTGCCAGCAGCCTTACAGGGGTGGGTGAGCAGTTCTTC,CASSLTGVGEQFF
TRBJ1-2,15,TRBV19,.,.,TGTGCCAGTAGTCCCCTGGCGGGGGTTCTACGTGGCTACACCTTC,CASSPLAGVLRGYTF
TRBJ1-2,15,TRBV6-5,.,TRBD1,TGTGCCAGCAGGGGACAGGGGCCCACAAACTATGGCTACACCTTC,CASRGQGPTNYGYTF
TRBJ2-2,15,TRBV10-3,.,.,TGTGCCATCAGTGGCGGGACGCAGAACACCGGGGAGCTGTTTTTT,CAISGGTQNTGELFF
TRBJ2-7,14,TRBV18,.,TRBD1,TGTGCCAGCTCGCGGACAGGGGCAGGGAACGAGCAGTACTTC,CASSRTGAGNEQYF
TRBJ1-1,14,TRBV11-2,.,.,TGTGCCAGCAGCTACAGGGCGGAGAACACTGAAGCTTTCTTT,CASSYRAENTEAFF
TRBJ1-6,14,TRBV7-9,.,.,TGTGCCAGCAGCTTAGACGCCAGGGGTTCACCCCTCCACTTT,CASSLDARGSPLHF
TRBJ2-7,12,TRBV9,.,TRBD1,TGTGCCAGCAGCGGACGACAGGGAGAGCAGTACTTC,CASSGRQGEQYF
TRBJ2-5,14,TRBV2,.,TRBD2,TGTGCCAGCAGCAGCGGGACTTTTGGAGAGACCCAGTACTTC,CASSSGTFGETQYF
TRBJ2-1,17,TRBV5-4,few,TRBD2,TGTGCCAGCAGCGGGGGGCTAGCGGGGCCGCACTACAATGAGCAGTTCTTC,CASSGGLAGPHYNEQFF
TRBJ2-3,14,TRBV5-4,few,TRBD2,TGTGCCAGCAGCTCGGGGGGGGCCACAGATACGCAGTATTTT,CASSSGGATDTQYF
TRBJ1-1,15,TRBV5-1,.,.,TGCGCCAGCAGCCGAGGGACCGCGGGACACACTGAAGCTTTCTTT,CASSRGTAGHTEAFF
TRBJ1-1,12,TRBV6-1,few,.,TGTGCCAGCAGTAAAGTCTACACTGAAGCTTTCTTT,CASSKVYTEAFF
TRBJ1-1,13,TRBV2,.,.,TGTGCCAGCAGTGGATTAGAGGGCACTGAAGCTTTCTTT,CASSGLEGTEAFF
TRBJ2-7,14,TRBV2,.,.,TGTGCCAGCAGGGAGGGGGCGTCGTCCTACGAGCAGTACTTC,CASREGASSYEQYF
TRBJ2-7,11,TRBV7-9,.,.,TGTGCCAGCAGCCTAACCTACGAGCAGTACTTC,CASSLTYEQYF
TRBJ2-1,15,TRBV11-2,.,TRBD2,TGTGCCAGCAGCTGGGGCGGGGGGATCTTCAATGAGCAGTTCTTC,CASSWGGGIFNEQFF
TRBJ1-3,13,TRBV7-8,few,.,TGTGCCAGCAGTTTCGGGACACCCAACACCATATATTTT,CASSFGTPNTIYF
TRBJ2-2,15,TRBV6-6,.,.,TGTGCCAGCAGTTACCTCAGTGGGGGGACCGGGGAGCTGTTTTTT,CASSYLSGGTGELFF
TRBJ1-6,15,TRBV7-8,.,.,TGTGCCAGCAGCTTCGCGGCGGGAAGTAATTCACCCCTCCACTTT,CASSFAAGSNSPLHF
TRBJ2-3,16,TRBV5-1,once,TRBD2,TGCGCCAGCAGCCCCCCGACTAGCGGGGGCCCAGATACGCAGTATTTT,CASSPPTSGGPDTQYF
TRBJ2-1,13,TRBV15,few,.,TGTGCCACCAGCAGTGGGGGGTACAATGAGCAGTTCTTC,CATSSGGYNEQFF
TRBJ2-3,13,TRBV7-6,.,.,TGTGCCGTCCGGGGGGCGGGCACAGATACGCAGTATTTT,CAVRGAGTDTQYF
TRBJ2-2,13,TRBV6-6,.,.,TGTGCCAGCAGTTACGGTAGCGTCGGGGAGCTGTTTTTT,CASSYGSVGELFF
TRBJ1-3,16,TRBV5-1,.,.,TGCGCCAGCAGCTTGGGCTCGGGATCTTCCGGAAACACCATATATTTT,CASSLGSGSSGNTIYF
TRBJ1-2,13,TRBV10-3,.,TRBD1,TGTGCCATCAGTGAAGCCAGGGGGGATGGCTACACCTTC,CAISEARGDGYTF
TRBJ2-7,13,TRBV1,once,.,TGCACCAGCAGCCGGGCAAAGAAATACGAGCAGTACTTC,CTSSRAKKYEQYF
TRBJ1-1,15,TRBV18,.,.,TGTGCCAGCTCCTCAGCAAGGGGAACGAACACTGAAGCTTTCTTT,CASSSARGTNTEAFF
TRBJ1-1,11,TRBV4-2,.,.,TGTGCCAGCAGCCAAGCGACTGAAGCTTTCTTT,CASSQATEAFF
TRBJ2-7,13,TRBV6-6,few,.,TGTGCCAGCAGTTACCCGGACTTTTACGAGCAGTACTTC,CASSYPDFYEQYF
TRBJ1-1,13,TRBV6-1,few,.,TGTGCCAGCTGTGCCTTTTGGAGCGCTGAAGCTTTCTTT,CASCAFWSAEAFF
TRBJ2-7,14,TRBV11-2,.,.,TGTGCCAGCAGCCTAGTGAGGGGGATCTACGAGCAGTACTTC,CASSLVRGIYEQYF
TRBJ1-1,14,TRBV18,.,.,TGTGCCAGCTCACCACTAGGGGGAAACACTGAAGCTTTCTTT,CASSPLGGNTEAFF
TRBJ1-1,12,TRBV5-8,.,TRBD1,TGTGCCAGCAGCTTGATCAGGGGGCCAGCTTTCTTT,CASSLIRGPAFF
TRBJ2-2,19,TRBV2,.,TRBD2,TGTGCCAGCCCAAAAGGGCCTAGCGGGGGCCACGCGAACACCGGGGAGCTGTTTTTT,CASPKGPSGGHANTGELFF
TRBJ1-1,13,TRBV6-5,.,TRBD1,TGTGCCAGCAGCCACCCAGGGGGTTCTGAAGCTTTCTTT,CASSHPGGSEAFF
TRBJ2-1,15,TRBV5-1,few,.,TGCGCCAGCAGCTTGGGACTAGGTTCCTACAATGAGCAGTTCTTC,CASSLGLGSYNEQFF
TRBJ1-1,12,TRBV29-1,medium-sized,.,TGCAGCGTGCGACAGGTGGGCACTGAAGCTTTCTTT,CSVRQVGTEAFF
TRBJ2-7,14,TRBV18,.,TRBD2,TGTGCCAGCTCACCAAGCGGGGGGACCTACGAGCAGTACTTC,CASSPSGGTYEQYF
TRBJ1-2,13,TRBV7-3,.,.,TGTGCCAGCAGCCCCGGACAGAACTATGGCTACACCTTC,CASSPGQNYGYTF
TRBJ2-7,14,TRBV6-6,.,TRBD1,TGTGCCAGCAGTTACGGGACAGGGCCCTACGAGCAGTACTTC,CASSYGTGPYEQYF